This TCR beta chain appears in the sequencing data of a study of monozygotic twins with inflammatory bowel disease. About this clonotype: Its antigen is not known.

The authors made each sample's cDNA in eight separate reactions. Added by template switching were UMIs that each held a 6-nucleotide sample barcode. TCRdb reworked the 5' RACE reads into one entry per CDR3 protein, no DNA. Found here are about 300,000 distinct CDR3 sequences; the top ten clones hold roughly 5.3%. General study points: TCRbeta diversity (inverse Simpson) was lower in IBD patients than in healthy co-twins. Especially with disease activity, IBD patients shared fewer clonotypes with others than healthy twins did.

This CDR3 spans 13 amino acids. The germline V gene encodes CDR1 LGHNA and CDR2 YSLEER. V is TRBV4-3 and J is TRBJ2-3. Input material: blood. The sequence was obtained from a human donor with ulcerative colitis or Crohn's disease, or a healthy co-twin of an affected twin (not recorded which). The CDR3 is CASSQGATDTQYF.